This T cell receptor beta chain was captured in a study of CD8+ T cells in alopecia areata. Investigators isolated RNA and reverse transcribed it into cDNA to act as the sequencing template. TCRdb's copy holds only in-frame clones and misses some; the assay was immunoSEQ multiplex PCR. The data hold around 200,000 clones, with about 64% observed a single time. Study results and caveats: Compared with mice, patients displayed less clear TCR sharing, possibly for HLA-related reasons. Scalp samples also yield sequences of resident alphabeta T cells from normal skin.

V was clipped by 8 bases and J by 10 bases; unmatched bases: 8. The germline CDR1 and CDR2 sequences are MNHEY and SVGAGI. CDR3 length: 14 residues. To note about this clone: What it binds is unknown.

The treatment here: oral pan-JAK inhibitor, 5-10 mg twice daily. This chain links TRBV6-5 with TRBJ2-1; 13 bases agree with TRBD2. The sequence was obtained from a human donor with alopecia areata. Specimen: CD4+ T cells sorted from blood, collected at week 4, from a patient treated with tofacitinib. CDR3 protein: CASAWTSGGFEQFF. The CDR3, as DNA: TGTGCCAGCGCCTGGACTAGCGGGGGTTTCGAGCAGTTCTTC.